The 18 T cell receptor beta chains reported below all come from one sample, sequenced in a study of blood T cell repertoires in COVID-19. Using immunoSEQ multiplex PCR, the repertoire was profiled, and TCRdb retains in-frame clones only, with some absent. The data contain some 54,000 clones, approximately 92% of them seen just once; the ten biggest clones take up 2% to 2.5%. The sequencing sample was made of peripheral blood. The receptors come from a man in his 60s with acute or convalescent COVID-19.

V usage is TRBV10-3 and J usage is TRBJ2-1, with D possibly matching TRBD2 (6 bases). The CDR3 is made up of 13 amino acids. V was trimmed by 6 bases and J by 8 bases, leaving 14 bases between them. CDR1 and CDR2 (germline): ENHRY, SYGVKD. CDR3 DNA: TGTGCCATCAGGCAAGACCCGGGAGATGAGCAGTTCTTC. This sequence encodes CAIRQDPGDEQFF.

This chain joins TRBV7-2 and TRBJ2-1, with D possibly TRBD2 on 5 matching bases. From germline, CDR1 is SGHTA and CDR2 FQGNSA. CDR3 size: 16 residues. With 5 bases removed from V and 3 bases from J, the gap between germline ends came to 17 bases. CDR3 sequence (DNA): TGTGCCAGCAGCATCTCTCGGGCGGGTTTCTACAATGAGCAGTTCTTC. Its translation: CASSISRAGFYNEQFF.

This chain links TRBV27 with TRBJ2-2, with TRBD1 as a possible D gene (5 bases). In germline, CDR1 is MNHEY, CDR2 SMNVEV (reference sequence). The CDR3 runs 14 residues. Between the trimmed V and J ends, which lost 3 bases and 1 base, there was a span of 6 bases. In nucleotides, the CDR3 is TGTGCCAGCAGTTTTGACAGGAACACCGGGGAGCTGTTTTTT. Protein: CASSFDRNTGELFF.

The chain is built from TRBV4-1 and TRBJ2-3; 9 bases align to TRBD2. V was clipped by 5 bases and J by 4 bases; unmatched bases: 10. This CDR3 contains 16 residues. Germline CDR1 reads MGHRA; CDR2 reads YSYEKL. As DNA, the CDR3 is TGCGCCAGCAGCGCGGGAGGGAGCGGGAGAGCAGATACGCAGTATTTT. Translation: CASSAGGSGRADTQYF.

This clone was picked up one time. The J gene is TRBJ2-1, the V gene TRBV18, with a possible D match to TRBD1 (5 bases). The germline gives CDR1 KGHSH, CDR2 LQKENI. This CDR3 spans 15 amino acids. V was shortened by 1 base and J by 10 bases, with 17 bases between the two germline ends. The CDR3 DNA follows: TGTGCCAGCTCACCACTTTTGGACACCTTAAAAGAGCAGTTCTTC. This gives the protein CASSPLLDTLKEQFF.

The V and J genes are TRBV28 and TRBJ2-7; 8 nucleotides line up with TRBD1. V was pared by 6 bases and J by 2 bases, with 0 bases of the junction left unmatched. The V gene's germline CDR1 is MDHEN and CDR2 SYDVKM. This CDR3 spans 12 amino acids. In DNA, the CDR3 is TGTGCCAGCAGGGACAGGGCCTACGAGCAGTACTTC. As protein: CASRDRAYEQYF.

This chain links TRBV28 with TRBJ2-2; D might be TRBD1 (6 bases). The CDR3 consists of 17 residues. Trimming stripped 2 bases from V and 4 bases from J, with 17 bases between. Germline lookup yields CDR1 MDHEN and CDR2 SYDVKM. CDR3 residues: CASSLMRPGAFTGELFF. CDR3 DNA sequence: TGTGCCAGCAGTTTAATGAGACCAGGGGCGTTCACCGGGGAGCTGTTTTTT. Filled out from reference TRBV28 and TRBJ2-2, the complete variable domain reads DVKVTQSSRYLVKRTGEKVFLECVQDMDHENMFWYRQDPGLGLRLIYFSYDVKMKEKGDIPEGYSVSREKKERFSLILESASTNQTSMYLCASSLMRPGAFTGELFFGEGSRLTVL.

This chain joins TRBV19 and TRBJ2-2, with 8 nucleotides matching TRBD1. CDR3 length: 14 amino acids. J lost 3 bases, V lost 4 bases, and 1 base had no gene match. Germline-derived CDR1 and CDR2 are LNHDA and SQIVND (reference sequence). The CDR3: CASSRGQDTGELFF. The CDR3 nucleotides are TGTGCCAGTAGTAGGGGACAGGACACCGGGGAGCTGTTTTTT.

This clone appeared once. This chain joins TRBV9 and TRBJ2-1; TRBD2 might be the D (6 bases). The V gene's germline CDR1 is SGDLS and CDR2 YYNGEE. The V gene lost 0 bases and the J gene lost 3 bases, with 16 bases spanning the gap. The CDR3 length is 17 residues. The CDR3 region has the DNA TGTGCCAGCAGCGTAGGTGGGGGTGGCGGGGACTACAATGAGCAGTTCTTC. It encodes CASSVGGGGGDYNEQFF.

The chain employs TRBV28 and TRBJ1-6, with D hard to call. CDR3 size: 17 residues. V dropped 7 bases and J dropped 0 bases, with 16 bases sitting between them. Germline CDR1 MDHEN, CDR2 SYDVKM. The CDR3 nucleotides are TGTGCCAGCACCCCGGTTTATAAGAGCTCCTATAATTCACCCCTCCACTTT. Amino acids: CASTPVYKSSYNSPLHF.

The chain combines TRBV21-1 with TRBJ1-4. TRBV21-1 is listed as a pseudogene. This CDR3 is 13 amino acids long. The CDR3 spells CASSSRGGEKLFF. The CDR3 DNA follows: TGTGCCAGCAGCAGCCGGGGGGGTGAAAAACTGTTTTTT.

This chain uses TRBV6-1 with TRBJ2-7, with D tentatively TRBD2 (5 bases). Germline loops: CDR1 MNHNS, CDR2 SASEGT. CDR3 length: 13 amino acids. Trimming removed 2 bases at V and 5 bases at J, with 10 bases between. In DNA, the CDR3 is TGTGCCAGCAGTGAATGGGGAGTTGACGAGCAGTACTTC. Residues: CASSEWGVDEQYF.

J is TRBJ1-5 and V is TRBV4-3; TRBD1 agrees at 7 bases. The V gene's germline CDR1 is LGHNA and CDR2 YSLEER. Trimming at V came to 2 bases and at J to 2 bases, leaving 15 bases not matched to a gene. The CDR3 spans 19 residues. CDR3 region: CASSQHYNTRQGGNQPQHF. CDR3 sequence (DNA): TGCGCCAGCAGCCAACACTACAATACCCGACAGGGAGGCAATCAGCCCCAGCATTTT.

The CDR3 sequence: CASGGQGYYEQYF. The DNA for the CDR3 is TGTGCCAGCGGGGGACAGGGATACTACGAGCAGTACTTC. The chain links TRBV6-5 to TRBJ2-7, with 9 bases that match TRBD1. This CDR3 has 13 residues. With V trimmed by 8 bases and J by 3 bases, 5 bases remained unmatched. Germline V gene data show CDR1 as MNHEY and CDR2 as SVGAGI.

J is TRBJ2-3 and V is TRBV18, with TRBD1 matching 8 bases. Germline V lookup: CDR1 KGHSH, CDR2 LQKENI. The ends lost 4 bases at V and 1 base at J; junction bases unmatched: 7. The CDR3 length is 16 residues. The chain's CDR3 is CASSLVGTGGTDTQYF. CDR3 DNA: TGTGCCAGCTCACTTGTCGGGACAGGAGGCACAGATACGCAGTATTTT.

V is TRBV15 and J is TRBJ2-7, with TRBD1 matching 7 bases. The J segment lost 4 bases and the V segment lost 2 bases, leaving 5 bases of the junction unmatched. The CDR3 is 14 residues long. Germline CDR1 is LNHNV and CDR2 is YYDKDF (reference sequence). The CDR3, as DNA: TGTGCCACCAGCAGACCGGGACAGCGGTACGAGCAGTACTTC. Its translation: CATSRPGQRYEQYF.

V gene TRBV30 combines with J gene TRBJ1-6; 7 bases align to TRBD1. V shed 8 bases, J shed 7 bases, and the junction held 8 bases outside the gene matches. Germline lookup yields CDR1 GTSNPN and CDR2 SVGIG (reference sequence). The CDR3 is made up of 13 amino acids. CDR3: CARTGQPNSPLHF. The CDR3 DNA sequence: TGTGCCCGGACGGGACAGCCAAATTCACCCCTCCACTTT.

The V gene is TRBV19, the J gene TRBJ2-1; D unresolved. The CDR3 runs 16 residues. Trimming shortened V by 5 bases and J by 7 bases, and 21 bases separated the two germline ends. The germline CDR1 and CDR2 sequences are LNHDA and SQIVND (reference sequence). The CDR3 reads CASSPEIRVVWNEQFF. DNA of the CDR3: TGTGCCAGTAGTCCGGAAATTCGGGTTGTTTGGAATGAGCAGTTCTTC.